This T cell receptor (beta chain) stems from a study of T cells in Graves' hyperthyroidism and ophthalmopathy. Germline CDR1 SGHAT, CDR2 FQDESV (reference sequence). This CDR3 spans 16 amino acids. Deletions cut 3 bases from V and 0 bases from J, with 13 bases between. This clonotype showed up many times. Amplified TCR beta CDR3 regions derived from RNA transcripts. The HTBI primer set was used in a first-round RT-PCR of the TCR CDR3. TCRdb re-called the multiplex PCR reads with MiXCR, one entry per CDR3 protein. The sample lists 250,000 to 300,000 distinct CDR3 sequences, about 19% seen once, with about two fifths in the top ten.

The receptor comes from a man in his fifties with Graves' ophthalmopathy. The chain employs TRBV11-1 and TRBJ2-3; no firm D call. Sequencing input: blood. In DNA, the CDR3 is TGTGCCAGCAGCTTCAGTGGAGCCAGTAGCACAGATACGCAGTATTTT. Its translation: CASSFSGASSTDTQYF.